These 24 T cell receptor beta chains share one sample of origin, sequenced in a study of T cells after yellow fever vaccination. A single record per CDR3 protein comes from TCRdb applying MiXCR to the 5' RACE reads. The sample contains about 150,000 distinct CDR3 sequences, roughly 6.2% of which appear only once. The sequenced sample was CD4+ T cells sorted from PBMCs, obtained on the day of the first yellow fever vaccination. Source of these receptors: a young man who received the YFV17D yellow fever vaccine.

This clonotype was seen repeatedly, ten times or more. The chain employs TRBV7-6 and TRBJ1-1, with 7 bases lining up with TRBD1. V shed 4 bases, J shed 4 bases, and the junction held 12 bases outside the gene matches. Germline V CDR1 and CDR2: SGHVS, FNYEAQ. The CDR3 spans 16 residues. The CDR3 DNA follows: TGTGCCAGCAGCTCCAGACAGGGAAGAGCTAGCACTGAAGCTTTCTTT. Protein: CASSSRQGRASTEAFF.

This clonotype has only a few counts. This CDR3 is CASSLKYAGANVLTF. CDR3 bases: TGTGCCAGCAGCTTAAAATACGCTGGGGCCAACGTCCTGACTTTC. J is TRBJ2-6 and V is TRBV7-9, with D hard to call. Germline lookup yields CDR1 SEHNR and CDR2 FQNEAQ (reference sequence). The CDR3 length is 15 residues. V was trimmed by 2 bases and J by 2 bases, leaving 7 bases between them.

Ten or more counts support this clonotype. The V gene is TRBV5-8, the J gene TRBJ1-1; D gene uncertain. The CDR3 extends over 14 amino acids. Trimming removed 0 bases from V and 1 base from J, with 7 bases in between. Per the germline V gene, CDR1 is SGHTS and CDR2 is YDEGEE. The CDR3 nucleotides are TGTGCCAGCAGCTTGGACAGACGGAACACTGAAGCTTTCTTT. Its protein product is CASSLDRRNTEAFF. The full variable domain, in which reference TRBV5-8 and TRBJ1-1 provide the parts outside the CDR3, is EAGVTQSPTHLIKTRGQQATLRCSPISGHTSVYWYQQALGLGLQFLLWYDEGEERNRGNFPPRFSGRQFPNYSSELNVNALELEDSALYLCASSLDRRNTEAFFGQGTRLTVV.

This clonotype occurred a few times. The chain couples TRBV7-2 to TRBJ2-7; 7 bases are a match to TRBD1. V was pared by 3 bases and J by 0 bases, with 11 bases of the junction left unmatched. The germline V gene has CDR1 SGHTA and CDR2 FQGNSA. The length of the CDR3 is 17 residues. CDR3 coding DNA: TGTGCCAGCAGCTTCTCCACAGGGGCCCTAGCCTCCTACGAGCAGTACTTC. It is translated as CASSFSTGALASYEQYF.

This clonotype has just a few counts. V and J are TRBV4-3 and TRBJ2-7; no definite D call. The CDR3 spans 15 residues. From germline, CDR1 is LGHNA and CDR2 YSLEER. Trimming stripped 5 bases from V and 3 bases from J, with 17 bases between. The CDR3 loop is CASSSRRVRRYEQYV. The DNA of the CDR3 is TGCGCCAGCAGCTCCCGTCGGGTCCGACGCTACGAGCAGTACGTC.

This clonotype has more than one count but fewer than ten. The chain has TRBV7-2 and TRBJ1-6; a weak D match, TRBD1 (5 bases). The V end lost 5 bases, the J end lost 15 bases, and 17 bases lay between the germline ends. The CDR3 covers 13 residues. Germline lookup yields CDR1 SGHTA and CDR2 FQGNSA. CDR3 region: CASSPPGPIFLHF. In DNA form, the CDR3 reads TGTGCCAGCAGCCCCCCGGGACCCATCTTCCTCCACTTT. Full variable domain (remainder filled in from reference TRBV7-2 and TRBJ1-6): GAGVSQSPSNKVTEKGKDVELRCDPISGHTALYWYRQSLGQGLEFLIYFQGNSAPDKSGLPSDRFSAERTGGSVSTLTIQRTQQEDSAVYLCASSPPGPIFLHFGNGTRLTVT.

This clonotype was observed many times. The chain joins TRBV5-1 to TRBJ2-7; 7 bases are shared with TRBD2. The CDR3 extends over 17 amino acids. V dropped 0 bases and J dropped 0; count of bases not matched to a gene: 9. The V gene's germline CDR1 is SGHRS and CDR2 YFSETQ. The CDR3 DNA reads TGCGCCAGCAGCTTGGCCAATGGCGGGGGTTTCTCCTACGAGCAGTACTTC. As protein: CASSLANGGGFSYEQYF.

At least ten counts were recorded for this clonotype. J is TRBJ2-1 and V is TRBV29-1; D ambiguous. The germline V gene has CDR1 SQVTM and CDR2 ANQGSEA. The CDR3 sequence is 12 residues long. Trimming left V 4 bases short and J 4 bases short, with 8 bases between. For the CDR3, the DNA is TGCAGCGTTGGCAGGCGGTACAATGAGCAGTTCTTC. It codes for CSVGRRYNEQFF.

The V call is TRBV6-2 or TRBV6-3, the J call TRBJ2-5, with TRBD2 as a possible D gene (7 bases). This CDR3 region has 17 residues. Germline assignment: CDR1 MNHEY and CDR2 SVGEGT. V dropped 2 bases and J dropped 4 bases, with 20 bases sitting between them. The CDR3 is CASSYGGATSLGETQYF. The CDR3 DNA follows: TGTGCCAGCAGTTACGGGGGGGCAACCTCCCTCGGAGAGACCCAGTACTTC.

This clonotype was seen many times. CDR3 sequence reads: CASSLAGGGTNNEQFF. As DNA, the CDR3 is TGTGCCAGCAGCTTGGCTGGCGGGGGGACAAACAATGAGCAGTTCTTC. The rearrangement links TRBV5-4 to TRBJ2-1; 8 nucleotides line up with TRBD2. This CDR3 contains 16 residues. V dropped 0 bases and J dropped 5; count of bases not matched to a gene: 7. Germline lookup yields CDR1 SGHNT and CDR2 YYREEE (reference sequence).

This clonotype was counted ten times or more. The chain uses TRBV20-1 and TRBJ1-5, with D maybe TRBD1 (6 bases). The ends were cut back, 3 bases at V and 1 base at J, with 10 bases in the middle. This CDR3 has 14 amino acids. The germline V gene encodes CDR1 DFQATT and CDR2 SNEGSKA (reference sequence). CDR3 sequence reads: CSASRGQSNQPQHF. Written as DNA, the CDR3 is TGCAGTGCTAGTCGGGGGCAGAGCAATCAGCCCCAGCATTTT.

The chain links TRBV4-1 to TRBJ1-2; 7 bases are shared with TRBD1. Germline CDR1 and CDR2: MGHRA and YSYEKL. Unmatched junction bases numbered 20, after V lost 4 bases and J lost 0 bases. The CDR3 extends over 20 amino acids. The CDR3 DNA is TGCGCCAGCAGCCGTTGGAAGCTAACCAGGGGGACTAGAGCTAACTATGGCTACACCTTC. Amino acids: CASSRWKLTRGTRANYGYTF.

This clonotype showed up many times. The CDR3 region is CASSYSNGGYEQYF. CDR3 DNA sequence: TGTGCCAGCAGTTACTCGAATGGGGGTTACGAGCAGTACTTC. This rearrangement joins TRBV6-2 or TRBV6-3 to TRBJ2-7; D possibly matches TRBD1 or TRBD2 (5 bases each). Germline CDR1 MNHEY, CDR2 SVGEGT. Trimming shortened V by 0 bases and J by 4 bases, and 10 bases separated the two germline ends. The CDR3 is 14 residues long.

This clonotype was counted a few times. The chain uses TRBV28 and TRBJ1-5; 7 bases align to TRBD1. J gave up 7 bases and V 4 bases, and 10 bases lay outside the gene matches. From germline, CDR1 is MDHEN and CDR2 SYDVKM. There are 15 residues in the CDR3. CDR3 in DNA: TGTGCCAGCAGTTCCCTCAGGGGGATGGGACAGCCCCAGCATTTT. Protein: CASSSLRGMGQPQHF.

This clonotype was picked up a small number of times. The rearrangement uses TRBV20-1 and TRBJ2-1, with TRBD2 identical over 9 bases. Trimming took 3 bases from V and 9 from J; bases not matched to a gene: 9. Germline V gene lookup returns CDR1 DFQATT and CDR2 SNEGSKA (reference sequence). The CDR3 runs to 14 residues. CDR3 in DNA: TGCAGTGCTAGGGCGGCGGGGGGGCCCGGTGAGCAGTTCTTC. Its protein product is CSARAAGGPGEQFF.

The CDR3, as DNA: TGCGCCAGCAGCCAACTAGCGTTTAGTACAGATACGCAGTATTTT. Its protein product is CASSQLAFSTDTQYF. This chain links TRBV5-1 with TRBJ2-3; 7 bases agree with TRBD2. Germline CDR1 SGHRS, CDR2 YFSETQ. The CDR3 consists of 15 residues. V lost 4 bases to trimming and J lost 3 bases; unmatched junction nucleotides: 8.

Ten or more counts support this clonotype. The V gene is TRBV28, the J gene TRBJ2-1; D might be TRBD1 (6 bases). CDR1 MDHEN and CDR2 SYDVKM come from the germline V gene. CDR3 length equals 13 residues. V shed 5 bases and J shed 6 bases, with 11 bases lying between them. CDR3 region: CASSPRTVNEQFF. CDR3 DNA: TGTGCCAGCAGTCCCCGGACAGTCAATGAGCAGTTCTTC.

Details on this clonotype: This clone may be a read error of a much larger clone one base away. The chain joins TRBV5-1 to TRBJ2-2, with a tentative D call TRBD2 (5 bases). The CDR3 spans 15 residues. The germline V gene has CDR1 SGHRS and CDR2 YFSETQ. CDR3 sequence: CASSLGQMNTGELLF. CDR3 bases: TGCGCCAGCAGCTTAGGGCAGATGAACACCGGGGAGCTGCTTTTT.

Details on this clonotype: Given a much more abundant clone one base away, this may be a read error. This chain joins TRBV5-5 and TRBJ2-1, with a weak D call TRBD1 (6 bases). The CDR3 consists of 15 residues. The V gene's germline CDR1 is SGHKS and CDR2 YYEKEE (reference sequence). CDR3: CASSTEAGAQSEHFF. In DNA, the CDR3 is TGTGCCAGCAGCACCGAGGCAGGGGCCCAAAGTGAGCACTTCTTC.

This clonotype was detected ten times or more. The chain couples TRBV5-1 to TRBJ2-3; the match to TRBD2 covers 10 bases. The CDR3 extends over 16 amino acids. From germline, CDR1 is SGHRS and CDR2 YFSETQ. The J segment lost 3 bases and the V segment lost 0 bases, leaving 4 bases of the junction unmatched. CDR3 sequence: CASSLVEGLATDTQYF. The DNA for the CDR3 is TGCGCCAGCAGCTTGGTGGAGGGACTAGCGACAGATACGCAGTATTTT.

The sample holds many counts of this clonotype. The CDR3 DNA reads TGCGCCAGCAGCCAACCAATAGCGGCTGGGGCCAACGTCCTGACTTTC. Residues: CASSQPIAAGANVLTF. V and J are TRBV4-1 and TRBJ2-6; possible D gene TRBD2, 6 bases. Germline V gene lookup returns CDR1 MGHRA and CDR2 YSYEKL. This CDR3 spans 16 amino acids. V shed 2 bases and J shed 2 bases, with 10 bases lying between them.

V is TRBV4-2 and J is TRBJ1-1; D gene uncertain. V shed 0 bases and J shed 8 bases, with 4 bases lying between them. The CDR3 is made up of 11 amino acids. Germline CDR1 reads LGHNA; CDR2 reads YNFKEQ. The CDR3 spells CASSQESEAFF. In DNA, the CDR3 is TGTGCCAGCAGCCAAGAATCCGAAGCTTTCTTT.

Only a few counts were recorded for this clonotype. The chain is built from TRBV29-1 and TRBJ1-1; no definite D call. V was trimmed by 6 bases and J by 7 bases, leaving 15 bases between them. CDR1 is SQVTM and CDR2 is ANQGSEA in the germline V gene. CDR3 size: 12 residues. The CDR3 loop reads CSVASRTGEAFF. DNA for the CDR3: TGCAGCGTCGCCTCCCGTACGGGTGAAGCTTTCTTT.

This clonotype appeared many times. The chain combines TRBV12-3 or TRBV12-4 with TRBJ2-7; D is possibly TRBD2 (6 bases). CDR3 size: 14 residues. Trimming shortened V by 6 bases and J by 2 bases, and 14 bases separated the two germline ends. CDR3 nucleotide sequence: TGTGCCAGCAGCGCCCACGGGGGTACCTACGAGCAGTACTTC. The encoded protein is CASSAHGGTYEQYF.